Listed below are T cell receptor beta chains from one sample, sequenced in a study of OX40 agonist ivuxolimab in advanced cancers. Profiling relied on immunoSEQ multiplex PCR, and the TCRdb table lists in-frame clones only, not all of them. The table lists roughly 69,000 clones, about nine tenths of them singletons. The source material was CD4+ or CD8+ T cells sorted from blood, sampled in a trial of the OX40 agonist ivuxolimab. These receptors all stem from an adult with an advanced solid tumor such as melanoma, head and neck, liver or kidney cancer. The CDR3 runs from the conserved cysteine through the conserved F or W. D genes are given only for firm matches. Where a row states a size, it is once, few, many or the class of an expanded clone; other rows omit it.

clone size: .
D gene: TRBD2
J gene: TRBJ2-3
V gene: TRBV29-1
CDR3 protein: CSLRGGFGTDTQYF
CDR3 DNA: TGCAGCTTGCGGGGGGGGTTTGGGACAGATACGCAGTATTTT

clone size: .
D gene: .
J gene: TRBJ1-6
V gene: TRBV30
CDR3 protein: CAWSRNPSNSPLHF
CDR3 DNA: TGTGCCTGGAGCCGGAACCCATCTAATTCACCCCTCCACTTT

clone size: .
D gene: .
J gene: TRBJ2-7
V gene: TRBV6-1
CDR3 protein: CASSEGSLSYEQYF
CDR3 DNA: TGTGCCAGCAGCGAGGGGTCCCTTTCCTACGAGCAGTACTTC

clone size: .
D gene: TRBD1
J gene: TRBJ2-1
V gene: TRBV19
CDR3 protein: CASSIRTGTGDNEQFF
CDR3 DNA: TGTGCCAGTAGTATTCGTACCGGGACAGGGGACAATGAGCAGTTCTTC

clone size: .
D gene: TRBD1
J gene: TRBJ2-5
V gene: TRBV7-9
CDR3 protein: CASSTRTGHEETQYF
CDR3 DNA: TGTGCCAGCAGCACCCGGACAGGACACGAAGAGACCCAGTACTTC

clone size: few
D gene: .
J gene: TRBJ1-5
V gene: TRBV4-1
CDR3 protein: CASSQEAHVTGNQPQHF
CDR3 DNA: TGCGCCAGCAGCCAAGAGGCGCATGTAACAGGGAATCAGCCCCAGCATTTT

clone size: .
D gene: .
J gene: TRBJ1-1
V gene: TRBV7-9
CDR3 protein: CASTKGGALNTEAFF
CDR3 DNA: TGTGCCAGCACCAAGGGGGGTGCCCTAAACACTGAAGCTTTCTTT

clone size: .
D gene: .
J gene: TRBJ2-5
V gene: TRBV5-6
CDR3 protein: CASSASWGPETQYF
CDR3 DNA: TGTGCCAGCAGCGCAAGCTGGGGGCCGGAGACCCAGTACTTC

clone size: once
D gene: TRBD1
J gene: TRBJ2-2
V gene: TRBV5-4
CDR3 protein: CASSVGQFTGELFF
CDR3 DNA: TGTGCCAGCAGCGTGGGACAGTTCACCGGGGAGCTGTTTTTT

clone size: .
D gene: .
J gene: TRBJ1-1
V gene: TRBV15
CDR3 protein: CATSRIAVNTEAFF
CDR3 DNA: TGTGCCACCAGCAGAATCGCAGTGAACACTGAAGCTTTCTTT

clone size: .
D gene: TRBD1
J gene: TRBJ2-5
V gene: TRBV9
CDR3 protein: CASTYSTGYQETQYF
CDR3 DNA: TGTGCCAGCACCTACTCGACAGGGTACCAAGAGACCCAGTACTTC

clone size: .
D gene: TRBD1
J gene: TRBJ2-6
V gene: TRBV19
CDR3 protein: CASIQQGAGANVLTF
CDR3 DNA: TGTGCCAGTATCCAACAGGGGGCTGGGGCCAACGTCCTGACTTTC

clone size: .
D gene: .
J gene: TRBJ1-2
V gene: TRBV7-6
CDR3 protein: CASSLEANYGYTF
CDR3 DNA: TGTGCCAGCAGCTTAGAGGCGAACTATGGCTACACCTTC

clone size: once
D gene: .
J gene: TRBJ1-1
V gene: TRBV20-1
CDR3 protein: CSARKNTEAFF
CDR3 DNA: TGCAGTGCCCGCAAGAACACTGAAGCTTTCTTT

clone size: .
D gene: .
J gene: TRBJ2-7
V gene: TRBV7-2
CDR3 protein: CASSLVYEQYF
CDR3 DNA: TGTGCCAGCAGCTTAGTCTACGAGCAGTACTTC

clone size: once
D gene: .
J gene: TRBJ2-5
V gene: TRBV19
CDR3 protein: CASSNSGGYQETQYF
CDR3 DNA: TGTGCCAGTAGCAATAGTGGGGGGTACCAAGAGACCCAGTACTTC

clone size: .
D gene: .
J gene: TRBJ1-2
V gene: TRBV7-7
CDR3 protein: CASSPRYYGYTF
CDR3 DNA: TGTGCCAGCAGCCCTAGGTACTATGGCTACACCTTC

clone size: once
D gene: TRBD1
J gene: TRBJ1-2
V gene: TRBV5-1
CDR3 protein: CASSATAGTGGTNYGYTF
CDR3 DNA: TGCGCCAGCAGCGCCACCGCCGGGACAGGGGGAACTAACTATGGCTACACCTTC

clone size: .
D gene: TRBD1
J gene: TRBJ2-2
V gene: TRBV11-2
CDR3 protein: CASSLGGTGGFHGELFF
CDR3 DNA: TGTGCCAGCAGCTTAGGCGGGACAGGGGGATTTCACGGGGAGCTGTTTTTT

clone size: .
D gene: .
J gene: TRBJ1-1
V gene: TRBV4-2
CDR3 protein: CASSQVGTAEAFF
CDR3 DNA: TGTGCCAGCAGCCAGGTGGGGACGGCCGAAGCTTTCTTT

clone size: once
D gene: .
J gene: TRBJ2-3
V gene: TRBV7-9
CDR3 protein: CASSLAVGARTDTQYF
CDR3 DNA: TGTGCCAGCAGCTTAGCCGTGGGGGCCCGCACAGATACGCAGTATTTT

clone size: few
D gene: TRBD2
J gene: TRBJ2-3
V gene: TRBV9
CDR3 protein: CASSVASGGTDTQYF
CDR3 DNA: TGTGCCAGCAGCGTAGCTAGCGGGGGCACAGATACGCAGTATTTT

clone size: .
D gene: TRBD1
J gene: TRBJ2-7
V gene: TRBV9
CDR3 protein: CASSGQGAYEQYF
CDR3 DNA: TGTGCCAGCTCGGGGCAGGGGGCCTACGAGCAGTACTTC

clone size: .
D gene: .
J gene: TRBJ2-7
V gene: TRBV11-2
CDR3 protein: CASSPRRRTPTYEQYF
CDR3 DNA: TGTGCCAGCAGTCCCCGGCGCCGGACGCCGACCTACGAGCAGTACTTC

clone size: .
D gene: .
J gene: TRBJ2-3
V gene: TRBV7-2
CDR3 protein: CASSPSKDTQYF
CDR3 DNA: TGTGCCAGCAGCCCTTCTAAAGATACGCAGTATTTT

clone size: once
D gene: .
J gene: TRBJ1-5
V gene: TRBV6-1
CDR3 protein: CASQRTGPQHF
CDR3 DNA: TGTGCCAGCCAGAGGACGGGGCCCCAGCATTTT

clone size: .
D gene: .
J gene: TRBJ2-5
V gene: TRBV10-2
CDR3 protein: CASSVQGRETQYF
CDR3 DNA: TGCGCCAGCAGTGTCCAGGGGCGGGAGACCCAGTACTTC

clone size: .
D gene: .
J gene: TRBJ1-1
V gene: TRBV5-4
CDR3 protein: CASSRKGVVDTEAFF
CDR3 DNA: TGTGCCAGCAGTCGAAAAGGGGTGGTGGACACTGAAGCTTTCTTT

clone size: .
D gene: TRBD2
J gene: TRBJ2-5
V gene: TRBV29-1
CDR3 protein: CSVERTRTETQYF
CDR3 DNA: TGCAGCGTTGAGCGGACTAGAACAGAGACCCAGTACTTC

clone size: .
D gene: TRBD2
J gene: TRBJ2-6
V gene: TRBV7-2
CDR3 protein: CASSFRSGGSGANVLTF
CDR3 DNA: TGTGCCAGCAGCTTCCGATCGGGGGGCTCTGGGGCCAACGTCCTGACTTTC

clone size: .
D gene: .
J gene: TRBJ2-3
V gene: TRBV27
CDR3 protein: CASSSRTDTQYF
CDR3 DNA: TGTGCCAGCAGTTCACGCACAGATACGCAGTATTTT

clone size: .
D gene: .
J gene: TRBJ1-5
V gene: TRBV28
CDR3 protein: CASSLRGSQPQHF
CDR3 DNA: TGTGCCAGCAGTTTAAGGGGAAGTCAGCCCCAGCATTTT

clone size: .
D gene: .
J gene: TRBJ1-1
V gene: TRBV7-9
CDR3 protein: CASSAQGQFTEAFF
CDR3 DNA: TGTGCCAGCAGCGCGCAGGGGCAATTCACTGAAGCTTTCTTT

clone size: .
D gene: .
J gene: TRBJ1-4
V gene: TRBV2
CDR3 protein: CASSAEWQTNEKLFF
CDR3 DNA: TGTGCCAGCAGTGCCGAGTGGCAAACTAATGAAAAACTGTTTTTT

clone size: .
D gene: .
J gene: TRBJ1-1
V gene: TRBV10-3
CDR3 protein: CASQGHQNTEAFF
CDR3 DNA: TGTGCCAGCCAGGGACACCAGAACACTGAAGCTTTCTTT

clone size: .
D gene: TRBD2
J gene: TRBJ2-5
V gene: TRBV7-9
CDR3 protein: CASSLLAGGETQYF
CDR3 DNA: TGTGCCAGCAGCTTATTAGCGGGAGGAGAGACCCAGTACTTC

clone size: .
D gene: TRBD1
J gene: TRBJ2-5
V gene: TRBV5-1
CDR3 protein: CASSTGQGQETQYF
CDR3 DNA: TGCGCCAGCAGCACAGGACAGGGCCAAGAGACCCAGTACTTC

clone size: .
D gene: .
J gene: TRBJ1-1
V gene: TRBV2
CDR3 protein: CASMTDGDTEAFF
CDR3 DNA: TGTGCCAGCATGACAGATGGAGACACTGAAGCTTTCTTT

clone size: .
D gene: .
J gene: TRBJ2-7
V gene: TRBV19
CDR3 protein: CASSTGGGSYEQYF
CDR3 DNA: TGTGCCAGTAGTACAGGGGGGGGCTCCTACGAGCAGTACTTC

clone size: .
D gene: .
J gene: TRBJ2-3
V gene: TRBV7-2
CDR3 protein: CASSPGQPPRGTQYF
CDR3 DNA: TGTGCCAGCAGCCCCGGCCAACCCCCCCGCGGCACGCAGTATTTT

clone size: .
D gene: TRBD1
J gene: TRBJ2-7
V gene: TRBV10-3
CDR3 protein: CAISERGRQGAGEQYF
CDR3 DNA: TGTGCCATCAGTGAGCGGGGAAGACAGGGGGCAGGCGAGCAGTACTTC

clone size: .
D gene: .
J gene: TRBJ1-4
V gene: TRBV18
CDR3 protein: CASSPGNEKLFF
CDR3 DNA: TGTGCCAGCTCACCGGGAAATGAAAAACTGTTTTTT

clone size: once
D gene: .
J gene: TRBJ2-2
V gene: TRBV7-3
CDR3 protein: CASSLRDGLTGELFF
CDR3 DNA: TGTGCCAGCAGTCTCCGGGACGGACTCACCGGGGAGCTGTTTTTT